The 24 T cell receptor beta chains presented below share a single source sample, sequenced in a study of cytomegalovirus exposure and HLA in healthy donors. The PCR made use of 60 Vbeta and 13 Jbeta primers. Here immunoSEQ multiplex PCR was the method, and the copy in TCRdb shows in-frame clones only, minus some. The ten top clones account for roughly 1.1%, within a sample of about 200,000 clones. Specimen: PBMCs. These receptors were taken from a girl aged 2 to 9 in good health and CMV-seropositive.

This chain connects TRBV27 to TRBJ1-5; D possibly corresponds to TRBD1 (6 bases). The CDR3 contains 14 residues. The germline V gene encodes CDR1 MNHEY and CDR2 SMNVEV (reference sequence). With 6 bases removed from V and 1 base from J, the gap between germline ends came to 10 bases. CDR3 sequence (DNA): TGTGCCAGCAGCTGGACAGTGAGCAATCAGCCCCAGCATTTT. It codes for CASSWTVSNQPQHF.

The V call is TRBV11-3, the J call TRBJ2-3; no firm D call. The ends were cut back, 1 base at V and 0 bases at J, with 11 bases in the middle. This CDR3 is 16 amino acids long. Germline CDR1 is SGHNT and CDR2 is YENEEA. CDR3 region: CASSLGSGSSTDTQYF. CDR3 nucleotide sequence: TGTGCCAGCAGCTTAGGCTCAGGCTCTAGCACAGATACGCAGTATTTT. The variable domain in full, completed from reference TRBV11-3 and TRBJ2-3, reads EAGVVQSPRYKIIEKKQPVAFWCNPISGHNTLYWYLQNLGQGPELLIRYENEEAVDDSQLPKDRFSAERLKGVDSTLKIQPAELGDSAVYLCASSLGSGSSTDTQYFGPGTRLTVL.

The rearrangement joins TRBV6-5 to TRBJ1-2; D is undetermined. Germline V CDR1 and CDR2: MNHEY, SVGAGI. The CDR3 is 14 amino acids. The V end was cut by 5 bases, the J end by 5 bases, with 15 bases between. The DNA of the CDR3 is TGTGCCAGCAGTCCCGGACGGGAGGGTTATGGCTACACCTTC. This gives the protein CASSPGREGYGYTF.

The chain joins TRBV2 to TRBJ2-7; 7 bases fit TRBD1. V was pared by 9 bases and J by 5 bases, with 4 bases of the junction left unmatched. There are 11 residues in the CDR3. Germline lookup yields CDR1 SNHLY and CDR2 FYNNEI. CDR3 DNA sequence: TGTGCCAGTCAGGGGGAGAACGAGCAGTACTTC. Protein: CASQGENEQYF.

The rearrangement joins TRBV7-2 to TRBJ2-3; 7 nucleotides match TRBD2. The CDR3 covers 16 residues. Germline CDR1 is SGHTA and CDR2 is FQGNSA. With 1 base clipped from V and 0 bases from J, the junction kept 4 bases outside the gene matches. CDR3 nucleotides: TGTGCCAGCAGCTTAGTGGCGGGAGACAGCACAGATACGCAGTATTTT. This codes for CASSLVAGDSTDTQYF.

V is TRBV4-1 and J is TRBJ2-7; 7 bases agree with TRBD1. Germline CDR1 reads MGHRA; CDR2 reads YSYEKL. The CDR3 covers 16 residues. The V segment lost 1 base and the J segment 4 bases; nucleotides outside the gene matches: 10. CDR3 protein: CASSQAPDRPTYEQYF. The CDR3 DNA follows: TGCGCCAGCAGCCAAGCCCCGGACAGGCCCACGTACGAGCAGTACTTC.

This chain connects TRBV10-3 to TRBJ2-2; 9 bases agree with TRBD2. The V gene end was trimmed by 6 bases and the J gene end by 6 bases; junction bases not matched to a gene: 11. The CDR3 spans 16 residues. Germline V gene lookup returns CDR1 ENHRY and CDR2 SYGVKD. The CDR3: CAIRRAGGTKAGELFF. The DNA for the CDR3 is TGTGCCATCAGGAGGGCGGGAGGGACGAAGGCCGGGGAGCTGTTTTTT.

The chain has TRBV7-9 and TRBJ2-7, with TRBD1 matching over 8 bases. This CDR3 has 15 amino acids. Per germline, CDR1 SEHNR and CDR2 FQNEAQ (reference sequence). Germline trimming cut 3 bases from V and 3 bases from J; bases unmatched to any gene: 7. The CDR3 region is CASSFSGTGDYEQYF. CDR3 nucleotide sequence: TGTGCCAGCAGCTTCTCCGGGACAGGAGACTACGAGCAGTACTTC. Full variable domain (remainder filled in from reference TRBV7-9 and TRBJ2-7): DTGVSQNPRHKITKRGQNVTFRCDPISEHNRLYWYRQTLGQGPEFLTYFQNEAQLEKSRLLSDRFSAERPKGSFSTLEIQRTEQGDSAMYLCASSFSGTGDYEQYFGPGTRLTVT.

The chain recombines TRBV6-6 with TRBJ2-7; 8 nucleotides align to TRBD1. The V segment lost 6 bases and the J segment 1 base; nucleotides outside the gene matches: 11. Per the germline V gene, CDR1 is MNHNY and CDR2 is SVGAGI (reference sequence). This CDR3 has 16 amino acids. The CDR3 spells CASSNSGQVVSYEQYF. DNA of the CDR3: TGTGCCAGCAGCAACTCGGGACAGGTCGTTTCCTACGAGCAGTACTTC.

This chain links TRBV9 with TRBJ1-2; D gene uncertain. Looked up from germline, CDR1 is SGDLS and CDR2 is YYNGEE. This CDR3 is built from 13 residues. Trimming took off 2 bases at V and 7 bases at J, with 12 bases between the two ends. CDR3 protein: CASSVRESGGYTF. The CDR3 DNA follows: TGTGCCAGCAGCGTTAGGGAGTCGGGTGGCTACACCTTC.

The chain recombines TRBV7-9 with TRBJ1-2; 7 bases line up with TRBD1. The CDR3 runs 16 residues. CDR1 is SEHNR, CDR2 FQNEAQ, per germline (reference sequence). Germline trimming cut 5 bases from V and 4 bases from J; bases unmatched to any gene: 13. CDR3 nucleotide sequence: TGTGCCAGCAGCCCGAGGACAGGAGGGAATCCCTATGGCTACACCTTC. Its protein product is CASSPRTGGNPYGYTF.

The genes are TRBV10-2 and TRBJ2-5, with a weak D call TRBD2 (5 bases). With the DNA end fitting TRBJ2-7 better, the J assignment may be wrong. The CDR3 loop spans 14 amino acids. Germline assignment: CDR1 WSHSY and CDR2 SAAADI. The CDR3 spells CASSDGKQPYEQYF. The CDR3 DNA is TGCGCCAGCAGTGACGGGAAGCAGCCCTACGAGCAGTACTTC.

Notes on this clone: The germline gene is not matched at one end of the junction; a read error may be the cause. The chain employs TRBV19 and TRBJ2-2; weak D call: TRBD2 (5 bases). CDR3 length: 12 amino acids. Germline values: CDR1 LNHDA, CDR2 SQIVND (reference sequence). CDR3 loop: CASSMGSGEPFF. The CDR3, as DNA: TGTGCCAGTAGTATGGGTTCCGGGGAGCCGTTTTTT. Drawing the rest from reference TRBV19 and TRBJ2-2, the complete variable domain is DGGITQSPKYLFRKEGQNVTLSCEQNLNHDAMYWYRQDPGQGLRLIYYSQIVNDFQKGDIAEGYSVSREKKESFPLTVTSAQKNPTAFYLCASSMGSGEPFFGEGSRLTVL.

V is TRBV10-1 and J is TRBJ1-3; a weak D match, TRBD1 (5 bases). V dropped 11 bases and J dropped 0 bases, with 14 bases sitting between them. The germline V gene encodes CDR1 WNHNN and CDR2 SYGVQD (reference sequence). The length of the CDR3 is 14 residues. For the CDR3, the DNA is TGCGCCTGGGCGGGGACGAGCTCTGGAAACACCATATATTTT. Protein product: CAWAGTSSGNTIYF.

V gene TRBV18 combines with J gene TRBJ1-4; D gene ambiguous. V gave up 5 bases and J gave up 6 bases, with 10 bases separating them. Germline V gene sequence: CDR1 KGHSH, CDR2 LQKENI. CDR3 length equals 13 residues. The CDR3 sequence: CASSNRADEKLFF. Here the CDR3 DNA reads TGTGCCAGCTCAAACAGAGCTGATGAAAAACTGTTTTTT.

This chain connects TRBV6-1 to TRBJ2-2; TRBD2 matches 13 bases. This CDR3 comprises 18 residues. Losses at the gene ends were 1 base for V and 1 base for J; bases not matched to a gene: 3. Germline assignment: CDR1 MNHNS and CDR2 SASEGT. CDR3 sequence (DNA): TGTGCCAGCAGTGAAGTGACTAGCGGGAGGTGGAACACCGGGGAGCTGTTTTTT. It specifies CASSEVTSGRWNTGELFF.

Remarks on this clone: Different DNA sequences within this sample yield the same CDR3. The DNA for the CDR3 is TGTGCCAGCAGTGAACAGGGTTCAGGCACTGAAGCTTTCTTT. Its protein is CASSEQGSGTEAFF. This chain connects TRBV2 to TRBJ1-1, with D possibly being TRBD1 (5 bases). V was trimmed by 2 bases and J by 4 bases, leaving 11 bases between them. CDR1 SNHLY and CDR2 FYNNEI come from the germline V gene. The CDR3 length is 14 residues.

The chain has TRBV18 and TRBJ1-4, with 8 bases identical to TRBD1. There are 15 residues in the CDR3. Germline assignment: CDR1 KGHSH and CDR2 LQKENI. V shed 2 bases, J shed 4 bases, and the junction held 3 bases outside the gene matches. The CDR3 spells CASSPGQGGNEKLFF. CDR3 bases: TGTGCCAGCTCACCAGGACAGGGCGGTAATGAAAAACTGTTTTTT.

Notes on this clone: The same CDR3 is also encoded by other DNA sequences in this sample. The chain has TRBV13 and TRBJ2-1; 10 positions agree with TRBD2. After removal of 4 bases from V and 0 bases from J, the junction contained 3 bases not matched to a gene. The CDR3 spans 16 residues. Germline loops: CDR1 PRHDT, CDR2 FYEKMQ (reference sequence). As DNA, the CDR3 is TGTGCCAGCAGCTCGGGACTAGCGAGCTCCTACAATGAGCAGTTCTTC. It yields the protein CASSSGLASSYNEQFF. Full variable domain (rest looked up from reference TRBV13 and TRBJ2-1): AAGVIQSPRHLIKEKRETATLKCYPIPRHDTVYWYQQGPGQDPQFLISFYEKMQSDKGSIPDRFSAQQFSDYHSELNMSSLELGDSALYFCASSSGLASSYNEQFFGPGTRLTVL.

The chain carries TRBV27 and TRBJ2-7; 13 nucleotides line up with TRBD2. CDR3 length: 14 residues. The germline gives CDR1 MNHEY, CDR2 SMNVEV (reference sequence). Trimming at V came to 5 bases and at J to 3 bases, leaving 1 base not matched to a gene. CDR3 nucleotides: TGTGCCAGCAGTAGGACTAGCGGGAGCTACGAGCAGTACTTC. It codes for CASSRTSGSYEQYF.

CDR3: CASSPPTSVPSTETQYF. The CDR3 coding sequence is TGTGCCAGCAGTCCGCCAACTAGTGTACCAAGTACGGAGACCCAGTACTTC. V and J are TRBV28 and TRBJ2-5; a possible D gene is TRBD2 (5 bases). The V and J ends lost 5 bases and 5 bases respectively, with 24 bases between them. The CDR3 sequence is 17 residues long. CDR1 and CDR2 (germline): MDHEN, SYDVKM.

The rearrangement joins TRBV7-8 to TRBJ2-7; 8 bases map to TRBD2. Unmatched junction bases numbered 6, after V lost 5 bases and J lost 3 bases. The CDR3 extends over 14 amino acids. Germline V gene lookup returns CDR1 SGHVS and CDR2 FQNEAQ. CDR3 residues: CASSAWREDYEQYF. The CDR3 nucleotides read TGTGCCAGCAGCGCTTGGCGGGAGGACTACGAGCAGTACTTC.

The V call is TRBV30, the J call TRBJ1-1; 7 nucleotides line up with TRBD1. This CDR3 spans 13 amino acids. Trimming took 3 bases from V and 1 from J; bases not matched to a gene: 2. CDR1 is GTSNPN, CDR2 SVGIG, per germline (reference sequence). CDR3 protein: CAWRRDRNTEAFF. CDR3 DNA sequence: TGTGCCTGGAGAAGGGACAGGAACACTGAAGCTTTCTTT.

The chain carries TRBV28 and TRBJ1-5; D is unresolved. Looked up from germline, CDR1 is MDHEN and CDR2 is SYDVKM. V was clipped by 3 bases and J by 11 bases, with 8 bases between them. This CDR3 has 11 amino acids. DNA for the CDR3: TGTGCCAGCAGTTTTCGCGGGACCCAGCATTTT. Encoded protein: CASSFRGTQHF.